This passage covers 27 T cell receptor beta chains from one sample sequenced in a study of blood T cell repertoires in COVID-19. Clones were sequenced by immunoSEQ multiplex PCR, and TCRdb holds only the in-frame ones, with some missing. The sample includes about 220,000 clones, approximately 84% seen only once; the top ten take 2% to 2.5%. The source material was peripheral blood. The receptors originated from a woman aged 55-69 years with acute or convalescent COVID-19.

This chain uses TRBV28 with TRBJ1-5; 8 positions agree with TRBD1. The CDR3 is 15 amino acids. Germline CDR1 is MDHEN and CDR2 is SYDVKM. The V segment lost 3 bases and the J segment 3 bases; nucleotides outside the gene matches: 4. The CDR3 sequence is CASSLEDRDNQPQHF. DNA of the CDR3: TGTGCCAGCAGTTTGGAGGACAGGGACAATCAGCCCCAGCATTTT. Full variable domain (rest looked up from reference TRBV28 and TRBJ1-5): DVKVTQSSRYLVKRTGEKVFLECVQDMDHENMFWYRQDPGLGLRLIYFSYDVKMKEKGDIPEGYSVSREKKERFSLILESASTNQTSMYLCASSLEDRDNQPQHFGDGTRLSIL.

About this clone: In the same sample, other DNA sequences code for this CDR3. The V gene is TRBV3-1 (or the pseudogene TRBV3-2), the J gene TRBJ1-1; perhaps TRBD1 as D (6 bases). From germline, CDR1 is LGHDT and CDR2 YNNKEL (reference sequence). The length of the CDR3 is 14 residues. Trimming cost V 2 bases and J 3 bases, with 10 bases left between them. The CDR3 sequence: CASSQKGGYTEAFF. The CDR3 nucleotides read TGTGCCAGCAGCCAAAAGGGGGGGTACACTGAAGCTTTCTTT.

The CDR3 region has the DNA TGTGCCACCAGTGATTTCGGGTCTGAAGCTTTCTTT. Translation: CATSDFGSEAFF. The chain carries TRBV24-1 and TRBJ1-1; no clear D. The V end lost 1 base, the J end lost 6 bases, and 5 bases lay between the germline ends. The CDR3 spans 12 residues. Germline CDR1 and CDR2: KGHDR and SFDVKD.

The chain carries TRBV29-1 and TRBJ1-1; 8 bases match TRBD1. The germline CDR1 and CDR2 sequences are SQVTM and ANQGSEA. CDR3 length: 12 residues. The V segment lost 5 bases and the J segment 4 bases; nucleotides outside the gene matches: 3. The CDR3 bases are TGCAGCGTTTCTCAGGGGGCCACTGAAGCTTTCTTT. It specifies CSVSQGATEAFF.

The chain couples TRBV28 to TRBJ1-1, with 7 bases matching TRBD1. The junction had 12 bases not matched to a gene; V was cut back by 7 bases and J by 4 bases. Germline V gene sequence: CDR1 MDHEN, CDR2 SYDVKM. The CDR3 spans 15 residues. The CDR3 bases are TGTGCCAGCATCCCCGGGACAGTCCCGGGCACTGAAGCTTTCTTT. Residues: CASIPGTVPGTEAFF.

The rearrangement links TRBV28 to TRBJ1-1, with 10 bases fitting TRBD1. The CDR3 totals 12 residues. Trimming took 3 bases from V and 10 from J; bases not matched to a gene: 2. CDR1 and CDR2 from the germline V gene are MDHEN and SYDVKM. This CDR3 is CASSFDRGRAFF. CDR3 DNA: TGTGCCAGCAGTTTCGACAGGGGGCGAGCTTTCTTT.

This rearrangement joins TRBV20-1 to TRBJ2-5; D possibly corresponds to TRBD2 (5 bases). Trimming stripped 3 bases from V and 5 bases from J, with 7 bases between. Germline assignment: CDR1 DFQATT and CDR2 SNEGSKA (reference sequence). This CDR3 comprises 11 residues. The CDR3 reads CSASPGETQYF. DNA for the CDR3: TGCAGTGCTAGTCCGGGGGAGACCCAGTACTTC.

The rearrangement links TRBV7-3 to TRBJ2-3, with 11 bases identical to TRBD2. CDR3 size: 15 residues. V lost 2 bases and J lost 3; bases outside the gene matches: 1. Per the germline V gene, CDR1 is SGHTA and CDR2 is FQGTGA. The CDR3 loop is CASSLVAGGTDTQYF. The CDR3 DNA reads TGTGCCAGCAGCTTAGTAGCGGGGGGGACAGATACGCAGTATTTT.

The CDR3 here is CASSVTGYYGYTF. DNA of the CDR3: TGTGCCAGCAGTGTAACAGGCTACTATGGCTACACCTTC. V is TRBV6-2 or TRBV6-3 and J is TRBJ1-2; a weak D match, TRBD1 (5 bases). The CDR3 spans 13 residues. Germline V gene lookup returns CDR1 MNHEY and CDR2 SVGEGT. Trimming removed 5 bases from V and 3 bases from J, with 10 bases in between.

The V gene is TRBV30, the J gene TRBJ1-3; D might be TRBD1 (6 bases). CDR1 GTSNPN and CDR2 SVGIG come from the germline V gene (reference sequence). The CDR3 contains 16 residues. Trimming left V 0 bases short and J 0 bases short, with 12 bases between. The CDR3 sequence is CAWSVTGSFSGNTIYF. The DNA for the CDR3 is TGTGCCTGGAGTGTGACAGGCAGTTTCTCTGGAAACACCATATATTTT.

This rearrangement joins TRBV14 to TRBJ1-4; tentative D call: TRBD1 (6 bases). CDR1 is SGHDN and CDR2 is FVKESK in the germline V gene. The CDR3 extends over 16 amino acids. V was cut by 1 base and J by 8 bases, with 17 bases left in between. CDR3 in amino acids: CASSQGQSGAQEKLFF. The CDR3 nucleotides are TGTGCCAGCAGCCAAGGTCAATCAGGGGCCCAAGAAAAACTGTTTTTT. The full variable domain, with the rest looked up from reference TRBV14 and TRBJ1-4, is EAGVTQFPSHSVIEKGQTVTLRCDPISGHDNLYWYRRVMGKEIKFLLHFVKESKQDESGMPNNRFLAERTGGTYSTLKVQPAELEDSGVYFCASSQGQSGAQEKLFFGSGTQLSVL.

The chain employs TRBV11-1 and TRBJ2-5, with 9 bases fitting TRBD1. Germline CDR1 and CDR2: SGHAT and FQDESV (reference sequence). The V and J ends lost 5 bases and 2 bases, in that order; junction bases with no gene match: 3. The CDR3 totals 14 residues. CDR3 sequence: CASSAGTGQETQYF. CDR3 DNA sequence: TGTGCCAGCAGCGCGGGGACAGGGCAAGAGACCCAGTACTTC.

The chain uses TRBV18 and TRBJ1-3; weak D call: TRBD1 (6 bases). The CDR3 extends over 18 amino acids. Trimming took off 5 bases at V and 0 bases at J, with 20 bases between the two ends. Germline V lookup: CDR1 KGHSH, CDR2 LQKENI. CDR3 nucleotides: TGTGCCAGCTCAGGCGGCCGGGACAACTTTTACTCTGGAAACACCATATATTTT. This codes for CASSGGRDNFYSGNTIYF. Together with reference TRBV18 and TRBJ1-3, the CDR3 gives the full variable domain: NAGVMQNPRHLVRRRGQEARLRCSPMKGHSHVYWYRQLPEEGLKFMVYLQKENIIDESGMPKERFSAEFPKEGPSILRIQQVVRGDSAAYFCASSGGRDNFYSGNTIYFGEGSWLTVV.

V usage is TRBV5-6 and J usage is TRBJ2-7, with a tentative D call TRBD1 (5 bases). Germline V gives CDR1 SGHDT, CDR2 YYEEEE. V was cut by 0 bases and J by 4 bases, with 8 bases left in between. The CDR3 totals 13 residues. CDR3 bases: TGTGCCAGCAGCTTGGACAGGCAATACGAGCAGTACTTC. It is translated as CASSLDRQYEQYF.

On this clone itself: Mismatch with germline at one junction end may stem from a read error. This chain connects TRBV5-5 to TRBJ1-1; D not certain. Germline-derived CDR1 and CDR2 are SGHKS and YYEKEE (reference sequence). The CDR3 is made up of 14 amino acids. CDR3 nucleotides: TGTGCCAGCACCTTGAGACCGGGAACAACTGAAGCTTTCTTT. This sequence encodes CASTLRPGTTEAFF.

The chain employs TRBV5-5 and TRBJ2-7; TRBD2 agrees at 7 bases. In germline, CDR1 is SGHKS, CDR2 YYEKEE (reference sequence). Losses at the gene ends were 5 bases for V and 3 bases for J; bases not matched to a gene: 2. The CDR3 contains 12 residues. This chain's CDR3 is CASSWGGYEQYF. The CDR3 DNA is TGTGCCAGCAGTTGGGGGGGCTACGAGCAGTACTTC.

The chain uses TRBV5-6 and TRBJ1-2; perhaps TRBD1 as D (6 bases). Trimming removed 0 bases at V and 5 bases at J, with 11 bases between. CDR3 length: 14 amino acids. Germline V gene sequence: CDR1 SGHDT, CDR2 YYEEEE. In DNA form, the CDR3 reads TGTGCCAGCAGCTTGGCACAGGGTTGGTATGGCTACACCTTC. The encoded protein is CASSLAQGWYGYTF.

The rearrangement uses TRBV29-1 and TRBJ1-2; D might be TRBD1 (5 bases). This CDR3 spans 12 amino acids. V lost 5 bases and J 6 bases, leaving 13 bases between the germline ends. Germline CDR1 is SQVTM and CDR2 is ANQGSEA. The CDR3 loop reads CSVIVRADGYTF. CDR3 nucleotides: TGCAGCGTTATAGTCAGGGCGGATGGCTACACCTTC.

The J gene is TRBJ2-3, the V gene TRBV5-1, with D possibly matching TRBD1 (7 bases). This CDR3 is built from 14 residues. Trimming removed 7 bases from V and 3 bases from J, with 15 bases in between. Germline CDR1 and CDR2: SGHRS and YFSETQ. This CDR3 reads CASGRGEETDTQYF. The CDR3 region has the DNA TGCGCCAGCGGCAGGGGGGAAGAGACAGATACGCAGTATTTT.

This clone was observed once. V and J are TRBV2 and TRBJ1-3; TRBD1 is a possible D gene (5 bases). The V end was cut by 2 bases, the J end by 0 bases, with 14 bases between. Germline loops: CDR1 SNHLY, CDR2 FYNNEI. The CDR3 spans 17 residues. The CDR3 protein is CASSEIRDSLSGNTIYF. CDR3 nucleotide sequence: TGTGCCAGCAGTGAAATCCGAGACAGTCTCTCTGGAAACACCATATATTTT.

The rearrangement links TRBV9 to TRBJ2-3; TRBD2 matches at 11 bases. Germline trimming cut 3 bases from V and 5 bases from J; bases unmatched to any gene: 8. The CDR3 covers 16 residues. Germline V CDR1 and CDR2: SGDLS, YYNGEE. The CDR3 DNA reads TGTGCCAGCAGCGCGTATAGCGGGGGGGCAGTAGATACGCAGTATTTT. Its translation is CASSAYSGGAVDTQYF.

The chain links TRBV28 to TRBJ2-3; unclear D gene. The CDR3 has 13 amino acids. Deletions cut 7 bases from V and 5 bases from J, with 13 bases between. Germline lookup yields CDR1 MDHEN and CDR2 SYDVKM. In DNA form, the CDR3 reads TGTGCCAGCACCCGAAGTGGAGTAGATACGCAGTATTTT. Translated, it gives CASTRSGVDTQYF.

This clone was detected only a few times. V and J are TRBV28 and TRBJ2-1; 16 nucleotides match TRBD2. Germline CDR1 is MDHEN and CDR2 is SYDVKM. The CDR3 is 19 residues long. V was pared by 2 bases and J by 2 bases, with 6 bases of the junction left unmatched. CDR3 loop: CASSLPPGLAGGPYNEQFF. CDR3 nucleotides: TGTGCCAGCAGTTTACCTCCGGGACTAGCGGGGGGGCCCTACAATGAGCAGTTCTTC.

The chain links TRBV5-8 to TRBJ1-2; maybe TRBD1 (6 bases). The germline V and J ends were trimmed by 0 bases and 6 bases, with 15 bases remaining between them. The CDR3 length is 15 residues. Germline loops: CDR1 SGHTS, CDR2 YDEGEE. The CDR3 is CASSLEVKDSNGYTF. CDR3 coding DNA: TGTGCCAGCAGCTTGGAAGTCAAGGACAGTAATGGCTACACCTTC.

The CDR3 loop is CAISGTGAKAFF. The CDR3 coding sequence is TGTGCCATCAGTGGGACAGGGGCTAAAGCTTTCTTT. The chain carries TRBV10-3 and TRBJ1-1, with TRBD1 matching 9 bases. Per the germline V gene, CDR1 is ENHRY and CDR2 is SYGVKD. Trimming at V came to 4 bases and at J to 9 bases, leaving 3 bases not matched to a gene. CDR3 length equals 12 residues.

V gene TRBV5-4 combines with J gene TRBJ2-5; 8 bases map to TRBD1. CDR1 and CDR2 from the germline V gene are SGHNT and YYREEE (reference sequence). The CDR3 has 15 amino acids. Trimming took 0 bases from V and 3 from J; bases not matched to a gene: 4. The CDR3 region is CASSLGTGREETQYF. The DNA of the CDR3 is TGTGCCAGCAGCTTGGGGACAGGGAGAGAAGAGACCCAGTACTTC.

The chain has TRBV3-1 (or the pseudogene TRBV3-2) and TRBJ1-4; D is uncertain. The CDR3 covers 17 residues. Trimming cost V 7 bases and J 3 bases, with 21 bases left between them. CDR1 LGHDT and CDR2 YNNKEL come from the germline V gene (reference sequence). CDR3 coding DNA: TGTGCCAGCAACCCGGAAGAGAAGCAACTAGCTAATGAAAAACTGTTTTTT. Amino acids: CASNPEEKQLANEKLFF.